Presented here are 15 T cell receptor beta chains from one specimen sequenced in a study of blood T cell repertoires in COVID-19 (dated by TCRdb to about 2020). Receptor libraries were prepared by the immunoSEQ multiplex PCR assay. Imported from immuneACCESS, the table was reduced by TCRdb to in-frame sequences with V and J called. These copies leave out some clones; in studies compared against another copy, an unresolved V gene accounts for under half, and the cause of the remainder is not known. The sample data list 230,000 or so clones, and around 86% of these were observed just once. The ten largest make up 5.1% of the sample. The sequenced material came from peripheral blood. All receptors derive from a human donor in a cohort sampled during active COVID-19.

This sequence joins TRBV7-9 and TRBJ2-1; 9 nucleotides agree with TRBD1. The germline gives CDR1 SEHNR, CDR2 FQNEAQ (reference sequence). The V and J ends lost 5 bases and 5 bases, in that order; junction bases with no gene match: 10. This CDR3 comprises 16 residues. The CDR3 DNA reads as TGTGCCAGCAGCGCGGGACAGGGTCTTGGAAACAATGAGCAGTTCTTC. This gives the protein CASSAGQGLGNNEQFF.

The rearrangement joins TRBV19 to TRBJ2-1; D perhaps matches TRBD2 (6 bases). CDR1 is LNHDA and CDR2 is SQIVND in the germline V gene (reference sequence). Trimming left V 5 bases short and J 4 bases short, with 18 bases between. CDR3 length: 16 residues. CDR3 protein: CASSSPGGGRYNEQFF. Written as DNA, the CDR3 is TGTGCCAGTAGTTCCCCTGGGGGAGGTAGGTACAATGAGCAGTTCTTC.

The chain combines TRBV15 with TRBJ2-7; 12 nucleotides line up with TRBD2. The CDR3 has 16 residues. Trimming at V came to 1 base and at J to 4 bases, leaving 5 bases not matched to a gene. Looked up from germline, CDR1 is LNHNV and CDR2 is YYDKDF (reference sequence). In DNA, the CDR3 is TGTGCCACCAGCAGAGTTATGACTAGCGGGAGTTACGAGCAGTACTTC. Its translation is CATSRVMTSGSYEQYF.

This chain joins TRBV7-2 and TRBJ1-4, with 9 bases lining up with TRBD1. The CDR3 loop spans 15 amino acids. The V segment lost 3 bases and the J segment 8 bases; nucleotides outside the gene matches: 7. Germline V gene lookup returns CDR1 SGHTA and CDR2 FQGNSA. The DNA of the CDR3 is TGTGCCAGCAGCTTGTATGGGACAGGGCGAGAAAAACTGTTTTTT. This gives the protein CASSLYGTGREKLFF.

The V call is TRBV2, the J call TRBJ1-2, with no clear D. Germline V gives CDR1 SNHLY, CDR2 FYNNEI. V was pared by 11 bases and J by 9 bases, with 13 bases between. This CDR3 contains 10 residues. CDR3 in DNA: TGTGCCGTACCCTCGGTGCGCTACACCTTC. The encoded protein is CAVPSVRYTF.

The chain links TRBV5-1 to TRBJ2-7; 8 bases are a match to TRBD1. Germline CDR1 and CDR2: SGHRS and YFSETQ. This CDR3 region has 16 residues. J gave up 1 base and V 3 bases, and 9 bases lay outside the gene matches. The CDR3 protein is CASSSDRGRKSYEQYF. CDR3 coding DNA: TGCGCCAGCAGCTCAGACAGGGGAAGGAAATCCTACGAGCAGTACTTC.

The gene calls are TRBV9 and TRBJ1-2; tentatively, D is TRBD1 (5 bases). The CDR3 sequence is 14 residues long. V lost 3 bases and J 2 bases, leaving 11 bases between the germline ends. Germline-derived CDR1 and CDR2 are SGDLS and YYNGEE. The CDR3 reads CASSAGNGNYGYTF. DNA of the CDR3: TGTGCCAGCAGCGCAGGGAACGGCAACTATGGCTACACCTTC.

The sample holds one count of this clone. The chain has TRBV28 and TRBJ1-1, with D maybe TRBD1 (5 bases). This CDR3 is 11 amino acids long. V was shortened by 4 bases and J by 10 bases, with 10 bases between the two germline ends. Germline CDR1 and CDR2: MDHEN and SYDVKM. CDR3 nucleotide sequence: TGTGCCAGCAGTTCCCCGGGGGGAGCTTTCTTT. As protein: CASSSPGGAFF.

This clone was seen a few times. The chain joins TRBV5-4 to TRBJ1-2; TRBD1 might be the D (6 bases). The germline gives CDR1 SGHNT, CDR2 YYREEE (reference sequence). V lost 3 bases and J lost 3, with 12 bases in between. The CDR3 is 14 amino acids. CDR3 amino acids: CASSYGDTYYGYTF. As DNA, the CDR3 is TGTGCCAGCAGCTACGGGGACACTTACTATGGCTACACCTTC. The full variable domain, completed using reference TRBV5-4 and TRBJ1-2, is ETGVTQSPTHLIKTRGQQVTLRCSSQSGHNTVSWYQQALGQGPQFIFQYYREEENGRGNFPPRFSGLQFPNYSSELNVNALELDDSALYLCASSYGDTYYGYTFGSGTRLTVV.

The chain links TRBV9 to TRBJ2-1, with 7 bases lining up with TRBD2. Germline loops: CDR1 SGDLS, CDR2 YYNGEE. The CDR3 has 15 residues. V trimming: 0 bases; J trimming: 2 bases; junction bases outside the gene matches: 2. The CDR3 nucleotides read TGTGCCAGCAGCGTAGTGGGGGGGGCCTACAATGAGCAGTTCTTC. Translated, it gives CASSVVGGAYNEQFF.

The chain's CDR3 is CASSLVWSSGNTIYF. The CDR3 DNA reads as TGTGCCAGCAGCCTCGTTTGGAGCTCTGGAAACACCATATATTTT. The chain uses TRBV28 and TRBJ1-3; no firm D call. Germline V gene lookup returns CDR1 MDHEN and CDR2 SYDVKM. The CDR3 length is 15 residues. V was clipped by 6 bases and J by 0 bases, with 12 bases between them.

The chain is built from TRBV2 and TRBJ1-4; possible D gene TRBD1, 5 bases. Between the trimmed V and J ends, which lost 4 bases and 2 bases, there was a span of 14 bases. Germline V lookup: CDR1 SNHLY, CDR2 FYNNEI. The CDR3 has 16 amino acids. The CDR3 DNA follows: TGTGCCAGCAGTGTCGGCGGGACTGGCACTAATGAAAAACTGTTTTTT. This codes for CASSVGGTGTNEKLFF. The whole variable domain, filled in from reference TRBV2 and TRBJ1-4, reads EPEVTQTPSHQVTQMGQEVILRCVPISNHLYFYWYRQILGQKVEFLVSFYNNEISEKSEIFDDQFSVERPDGSNFTLKIRSTKLEDSAMYFCASSVGGTGTNEKLFFGSGTQLSVL.

The chain recombines TRBV7-2 with TRBJ1-5; 9 positions match TRBD1. The CDR3 is 16 amino acids. V gave up 6 bases and J gave up 1 base; unmatched junction bases: 7. Germline CDR1 and CDR2: SGHTA and FQGNSA. CDR3 nucleotide sequence: TGTGCCAGCAGAACTACAGGGGGCGTGAGCAATCAGCCCCAGCATTTT. It is translated as CASRTTGGVSNQPQHF.

The chain joins TRBV19 to TRBJ2-3; TRBD1 matches 7 bases. This CDR3 is built from 15 residues. Germline-derived CDR1 and CDR2 are LNHDA and SQIVND (reference sequence). Losses at the gene ends were 8 bases for V and 4 bases for J; bases not matched to a gene: 12. The CDR3 region is CASGARGRGPDTQYF. CDR3 coding DNA: TGTGCCAGTGGCGCGAGGGGGCGAGGCCCAGATACGCAGTATTTT.

The V gene is TRBV3-1 (or the pseudogene TRBV3-2), the J gene TRBJ2-7; D is uncertain. Germline V gives CDR1 LGHDT, CDR2 YNNKEL (reference sequence). The CDR3 is made up of 14 amino acids. The V and J ends lost 0 bases and 2 bases respectively, with 8 bases between them. The CDR3 protein is CASSQEASTYEQYF. CDR3 sequence (DNA): TGTGCCAGCAGCCAAGAGGCCTCGACCTACGAGCAGTACTTC.